These 14 T cell receptor beta chains were all obtained from the same sample, sequenced in a study of EBV T-cell therapy then PD-1 blockade in nasopharyngeal carcinoma (TCRdb year 2021). The method was the immunoSEQ multiplex PCR assay. TCRdb obtained this table from immuneACCESS and retained in-frame rearrangements with V and J assigned. These tables miss some clones; where compared with another copy, unresolved V genes account for less than half of the shortfall, and the remainder is unexplained. The sample table holds 15,000 to 20,000 clones, of which 84% were seen once. The ten largest clones capture less than 35% of the sample. Sample treatment or condition, as interpreted from the label and publication: AdE1-LMPpoly-expanded autologous EBV-specific T-cell therapy followed by anti-PD-1 nivolumab. Their antigen targets remain unknown. The specimen comprised CD8+ T cells from blood, sampled at day 33 from a patient whose treatment included autologous EBV-specific T cells and nivolumab. Receptors originate from a man between 35 and 55 years old with nasopharyngeal carcinoma.

The chain recombines TRBV5-5 with TRBJ1-2; TRBD1 matches 10 bases. V was clipped by 3 bases and J by 6 bases; unmatched bases: 5. Germline assignment: CDR1 SGHKS and CDR2 YYEKEE (reference sequence). This CDR3 region has 14 residues. DNA of the CDR3: TGTGCCAGCAGCTGGGACAGGGGAGTCGATGGCTACACCTTC. Protein: CASSWDRGVDGYTF.

CDR3 DNA sequence: TGTGCCAGCAGCCTTCCGGGACAGGGGGCTGCCGGGGGGGCCCGAACCGGGGAGCTGTTTTTT. Its translation: CASSLPGQGAAGGARTGELFF. This sequence joins TRBV14 and TRBJ2-2; 12 bases are shared with TRBD1. The V segment lost 4 bases and the J segment 5 bases; nucleotides outside the gene matches: 20. Germline values: CDR1 SGHDN, CDR2 FVKESK. This CDR3 region has 21 residues.

The genes are TRBV5-4 and TRBJ1-2, with 10 bases identical to TRBD1. CDR1 and CDR2 (germline): SGHNT, YYREEE (reference sequence). The CDR3 consists of 14 residues. The ends lost 0 bases at V and 7 bases at J; junction bases unmatched: 3. The CDR3 DNA reads as TGTGCCAGCAGCTTGGGAGGGACAGGGGTTGGCTACACCTTC. This encodes CASSLGGTGVGYTF.

The rearrangement links TRBV7-3 to TRBJ1-5, with D uncertain. The CDR3 has 13 amino acids. The germline V and J ends were trimmed by 2 bases and 4 bases, with 6 bases remaining between them. CDR1 SGHTA and CDR2 FQGTGA come from the germline V gene. CDR3 protein: CASSLGTNQPQHF. CDR3 bases: TGTGCCAGCAGCTTAGGAACTAATCAGCCCCAGCATTTT.

This sequence joins TRBV9 and TRBJ2-5; 7 bases agree with TRBD2. Per germline, CDR1 SGDLS and CDR2 YYNGEE. Trimming cost V 2 bases and J 4 bases; bases outside gene matches: 5. The CDR3 sequence is 14 residues long. CDR3 amino acids: CASSVFGGRETQYF. The DNA of the CDR3 is TGTGCCAGCAGCGTCTTCGGGGGGAGAGAGACCCAGTACTTC.

The CDR3 region has the DNA TGTGCCAGCACTTCGACAGAATCCTACAATGAGCAGTTCTTC. Its protein product is CASTSTESYNEQFF. The chain couples TRBV27 to TRBJ2-1, with D possibly TRBD1 on 5 matching bases. The CDR3 runs 14 residues. V was clipped by 7 bases and J by 1 base, with 11 bases between them. Germline loops: CDR1 MNHEY, CDR2 SMNVEV (reference sequence).

The V and J genes are TRBV19 and TRBJ1-5; TRBD1 matches at 8 bases. V gave up 7 bases and J gave up 5 bases; unmatched junction bases: 10. The CDR3 is made up of 15 amino acids. The germline V gene has CDR1 LNHDA and CDR2 SQIVND (reference sequence). Here the CDR3 DNA reads TGTGCCAGTAATTTGGACCAGGGGGCGTATCAGCCCCAGCATTTT. Protein product: CASNLDQGAYQPQHF.

This clone was observed a single time. V and J are TRBV15 and TRBJ2-5, with a possible D match to TRBD2 (6 bases). Germline assignment: CDR1 LNHNV and CDR2 YYDKDF (reference sequence). V lost 3 bases, J lost 0 bases, and 8 bases lay in between. CDR3 size: 14 residues. The CDR3 DNA reads as TGTGCCACCAGCAGGGAGGGGTACCAAGAGACCCAGTACTTC. Translation gives CATSREGYQETQYF.

This clone occurred once. The J gene is TRBJ2-5, the V gene TRBV24-1, with 9 bases fitting TRBD1. CDR1 and CDR2 (germline): KGHDR, SFDVKD. Trimming at V came to 5 bases and at J to 5 bases, leaving 2 bases not matched to a gene. The CDR3 has 13 amino acids. CDR3 loop: CATSADRGETQYF. The CDR3 region has the DNA TGTGCCACCAGTGCTGACAGGGGGGAGACCCAGTACTTC.

This chain joins TRBV6-5 and TRBJ1-1; the D gene is possibly TRBD1 (5 bases). Germline V lookup: CDR1 MNHEY, CDR2 SVGAGI. Trimming cost V 8 bases and J 7 bases, with 14 bases left between them. This CDR3 spans 12 amino acids. The CDR3 loop is CASGGMRLEAFF. The CDR3 coding sequence is TGTGCCAGCGGGGGGATGCGGCTTGAAGCTTTCTTT.

The CDR3 is CASSSLTRMNTEAFF. In DNA, the CDR3 is TGTGCCAGTAGTTCACTGACAAGGATGAACACTGAAGCTTTCTTT. The V and J genes are TRBV19 and TRBJ1-1; D not resolved. Trimming took off 5 bases at V and 0 bases at J, with 13 bases between the two ends. The germline gives CDR1 LNHDA, CDR2 SQIVND (reference sequence). CDR3 length: 15 residues.

The V gene is TRBV27, the J gene TRBJ1-2, with D possibly matching TRBD1 (5 bases). The germline V gene encodes CDR1 MNHEY and CDR2 SMNVEV (reference sequence). Trimming cost V 3 bases and J 6 bases, with 11 bases left between them. The CDR3 length is 13 residues. The DNA of the CDR3 is TGTGCCAGCAGTTTTGCCAGGGCGCATGGCTACACCTTC. Translation gives CASSFARAHGYTF.

The gene calls are TRBV7-2 and TRBJ2-7, with D tentatively TRBD2 (6 bases). The CDR3 spans 14 residues. Germline CDR1 is SGHTA and CDR2 is FQGNSA. Trimming took off 4 bases at V and 2 bases at J, with 12 bases between the two ends. The CDR3 region is CASSYGTFTYEQYF. CDR3 in DNA: TGTGCCAGCAGCTACGGGACTTTTACCTACGAGCAGTACTTC.

The chain employs TRBV5-1 and TRBJ2-1, with D hard to call. Per germline, CDR1 SGHRS and CDR2 YFSETQ. This CDR3 has 13 residues. Trimming left V 0 bases short and J 6 bases short, with 7 bases between. This CDR3 is CASSLDVSNEQFF. The CDR3 DNA is TGCGCCAGCAGCTTGGACGTTTCCAATGAGCAGTTCTTC.